Here is one T cell receptor beta chain with its context. CDR1 is SGHAT, CDR2 FQNNGV, per germline. There are 14 residues in the CDR3. Trimming pared 3 bases from V and 7 bases from J, leaving 13 bases between. The data derive from a study of blood T cell repertoires in COVID-19. Authors' processing steps: Reference gene primer amplification gave nucleated cell count estimates. Here immunoSEQ multiplex PCR was the method, and the copy in TCRdb shows in-frame clones only, minus some. Clonal size and the V and J genes are those of that table, whereas D and trimming came from the DNA. The sample contains some 530,000 clones, 70% to 90% of which appear only once.

This TCR derives from a human donor in a cohort sampled during active COVID-19. Material for sequencing was peripheral blood. The chain links TRBV11-2 to TRBJ2-1; weak D call: TRBD2 (6 bases). The CDR3 DNA sequence: TGTGCCAGCAGCTTTGCGGGAATCATAAATGAGCAGTTCTTC. Translated: CASSFAGIINEQFF.